This T cell receptor (beta chain) was identified in a study of radiotherapy plus CTLA-4 blockade in lung cancer. Study-wide background: Disease control was seen in 25% to 40% of patients, objective responses in 15% to 20%.

Germline lookup yields CDR1 SGHVS and CDR2 FQNEAQ. Trimming shortened V by 2 bases and J by 6 bases, and 10 bases separated the two germline ends. The CDR3 is made up of 13 amino acids. People whose metastatic non-small-cell lung cancer was chemo-refractory got focal radiation along with CTLA-4 blockade by ipilimumab. Findings and caveats of the study: Subsequent to radiotherapy plus ipilimumab, tumor-derived TCR clones underwent expansion in blood. It was early blood T cell clone dynamics, with interferon-beta, that reportedly best predicted response.

On this clone: What it recognizes is unknown.

The method was immunoSEQ multiplex PCR; TCRdb's version includes in-frame clones alone and lacks a portion of them. The table lists roughly 90,000 clones, 85% to 90% of them singletons. The source was peripheral blood, collected from a patient treated with radiotherapy plus ipilimumab. This TCR was sampled from a human donor with non-small cell lung cancer that progressed on radiotherapy plus ipilimumab. The chain uses TRBV7-8 and TRBJ1-2; possibly TRBD1 for D (6 bases). Written as DNA, the CDR3 is TGTGCCAGCAGCTTACAGGGGACGGATGGCTACACCTTC. It encodes CASSLQGTDGYTF.